One and the same sample provided the 10 T cell receptor beta chains below, sequenced in a study of blood T cell repertoires in COVID-19. TCRdb keeps only in-frame clones here, not all; method: immunoSEQ multiplex PCR. The sample includes around 310,000 clones, about 90% of them seen just once. The sequencing input was PBMCs or T cells enriched from blood (not recorded which). The receptors originated from a woman in her twenties or thirties who had recovered from COVID-19.

The chain carries TRBV6-5 and TRBJ1-2, with 9 bases aligning to TRBD1. CDR1 is MNHEY and CDR2 is SVGAGI in the germline V gene. The V segment lost 6 bases and the J segment 4 bases; nucleotides outside the gene matches: 6. The CDR3 length is 14 residues. CDR3 loop: CASRLSGQGYGYTF. The CDR3 DNA reads TGTGCCAGCAGATTATCGGGACAGGGCTATGGCTACACCTTC.

V usage is TRBV5-6 and J usage is TRBJ1-6; D possibly corresponds to TRBD1 (6 bases). V lost 4 bases, J lost 5 bases, and 10 bases lay in between. The germline gives CDR1 SGHDT, CDR2 YYEEEE. The CDR3 spans 14 residues. Written as DNA, the CDR3 is TGTGCCAGCAGCCGCCGGGACAATAATTCACCCCTCCACTTT. Amino acid sequence: CASSRRDNNSPLHF.

V and J are TRBV7-9 and TRBJ2-7; 9 positions agree with TRBD2. The junction had 7 bases not matched to a gene; V was cut back by 1 base and J by 3 bases. The CDR3 spans 16 residues. In germline, CDR1 is SEHNR, CDR2 FQNEAQ (reference sequence). CDR3 sequence: CASSLGGGRAVYEQYF. CDR3 sequence (DNA): TGTGCCAGCAGCTTAGGAGGCGGGAGGGCCGTCTACGAGCAGTACTTC. Based on the CDR3 plus reference TRBV7-9 and TRBJ2-7, the full variable domain is DTGVSQNPRHKITKRGQNVTFRCDPISEHNRLYWYRQTLGQGPEFLTYFQNEAQLEKSRLLSDRFSAERPKGSFSTLEIQRTEQGDSAMYLCASSLGGGRAVYEQYFGPGTRLTVT.

This rearrangement joins TRBV19 to TRBJ1-2; possibly TRBD1 for D (5 bases). This CDR3 spans 13 amino acids. Germline CDR1 reads LNHDA; CDR2 reads SQIVND (reference sequence). Trimming pared 5 bases from V and 5 bases from J, leaving 12 bases between. Here the CDR3 reads CASSPDGTYGYTF. CDR3 nucleotide sequence: TGTGCCAGTAGTCCGGACGGGACTTATGGCTACACCTTC.

J is TRBJ2-3 and V is TRBV28; 7 nucleotides align to TRBD2. V lost 1 base and J lost 6; bases outside the gene matches: 13. The CDR3 has 17 amino acids. Germline-derived CDR1 and CDR2 are MDHEN and SYDVKM. The CDR3 here is CASSLLTSFSRRDTQYF. In DNA, the CDR3 is TGTGCCAGCAGTTTATTGACTAGCTTTTCCCGTAGGGATACGCAGTATTTT.

This chain uses TRBV5-5 with TRBJ2-7; D possibly corresponds to TRBD1 (6 bases). The CDR3 extends over 13 amino acids. V was cut by 3 bases and J by 3 bases, with 10 bases left in between. In germline, CDR1 is SGHKS, CDR2 YYEKEE (reference sequence). CDR3 bases: TGTGCCAGCAGCTCAGGGGTTCACTACGAGCAGTACTTC. Translation gives CASSSGVHYEQYF.

The CDR3 DNA sequence: TGTGCCAGCAGTGAATATAGGACAGATTTACACTACGAGCAGTACTTC. Its protein is CASSEYRTDLHYEQYF. The chain employs TRBV25-1 and TRBJ2-7; tentative D call: TRBD1 (6 bases). The CDR3 runs 16 residues. The V gene's germline CDR1 is MGHDK and CDR2 SYGVNS. V was trimmed by 0 bases and J by 3 bases, leaving 15 bases between them.

The gene calls are TRBV2 and TRBJ1-5; D unresolved. V was trimmed by 5 bases and J by 0 bases, leaving 8 bases between them. Germline CDR1 and CDR2: SNHLY and FYNNEI. The CDR3 has 14 residues. The CDR3 bases are TGTGCCAGCAGTAGACTCGATAGCAATCAGCCCCAGCATTTT. It specifies CASSRLDSNQPQHF.

The genes are TRBV19 and TRBJ2-1; no firm D call. The CDR3 covers 12 residues. Trimming pared 3 bases from V and 6 bases from J, leaving 6 bases between. Looked up from germline, CDR1 is LNHDA and CDR2 is SQIVND (reference sequence). The CDR3 region is CASSIRSNEQFF. The CDR3 coding sequence is TGTGCCAGTAGTATTCGGTCCAATGAGCAGTTCTTC.

The chain has TRBV5-1 and TRBJ1-2; 11 bases line up with TRBD1. CDR1 is SGHRS, CDR2 YFSETQ, per germline. Trimming removed 3 bases from V and 8 bases from J; junction bases left unmatched: 3. The CDR3 is made up of 13 amino acids. This chain's CDR3 is CASSYGQGAGYTF. In nucleotides, the CDR3 is TGCGCCAGCAGCTATGGACAGGGGGCCGGCTACACCTTC. The whole variable domain, remainder taken from reference TRBV5-1 and TRBJ1-2, is KAGVTQTPRYLIKTRGQQVTLSCSPISGHRSVSWYQQTPGQGLQFLFEYFSETQRNKGNFPGRFSGRQFSNSRSEMNVSTLELGDSALYLCASSYGQGAGYTFGSGTRLTVV.